This T cell receptor (beta chain) was identified during a study of T cells after yellow fever vaccination. The CDR3 is 15 residues long. V lost 7 bases, J lost 4 bases, and 19 bases lay in between. This clonotype was counted a few times. Its antigen remains unidentified. Broader study findings: The appearance of a small share of clonotypes in both CD4 and CD8 compartments was observed. Primary-vaccination clones mostly resurfaced post-booster (roughly 97% CD4, 85% to 90% CD8). The bulk population could contribute abundant contaminating clonotypes to FACS-sorted repertoires.

By 5'RACE template switching, TCR cDNA was produced, with a universal primer site and UMIs added in the process. TCRdb passed the 5' RACE reads through MiXCR, listing each CDR3 protein once. The sample has about 75,000 distinct CDR3 sequences, around 7.8% seen once; the top ten hold roughly 28%. The receptor was isolated from a man aged 18 to 35 who received the YFV17D yellow fever vaccine. Sequencing used CD8+ T cells sorted from PBMCs, obtained around 10 days after the first yellow fever vaccination. This chain connects TRBV12-3 or TRBV12-4 to TRBJ1-2; D is uncertain. As DNA, the CDR3 is TGTGCCAGCACCCCTAGTGCAGGCCCGGCCTATGGCTACACCTTC. Amino acids: CASTPSAGPAYGYTF.